Below are 3 T cell receptor beta chains sequenced from a single sample in a study of blood T cell repertoires in COVID-19. The data were produced by immunoSEQ multiplex PCR, yet TCRdb's version contains in-frame clones alone and is incomplete. The sample lists about 250,000 clones, around 89% occurring once. Sequencing used PBMCs or T cells enriched from blood (not recorded which). The receptors derive from a woman aged 45-65 years who had recovered from COVID-19.

The V gene is TRBV2, the J gene TRBJ1-1; TRBD1 agrees at 8 bases. V lost 5 bases and J lost 5; bases outside the gene matches: 4. In germline, CDR1 is SNHLY, CDR2 FYNNEI. This CDR3 spans 13 amino acids. CDR3 coding DNA: TGTGCCAGCAGTCCAGGGGGCCTGACTGAAGCTTTCTTT. This gives the protein CASSPGGLTEAFF.

The genes are TRBV6-5 and TRBJ1-6; D gene unclear. Germline loops: CDR1 MNHEY, CDR2 SVGAGI. Trimming stripped 6 bases from V and 7 bases from J, with 7 bases between. The CDR3 consists of 12 residues. The CDR3 sequence: CASRSVNSPLHF. The CDR3, as DNA: TGTGCCAGCAGGTCGGTGAATTCACCCCTCCACTTT.

The gene calls are TRBV9 and TRBJ2-1; 12 nucleotides agree with TRBD2. The CDR3 totals 19 residues. From germline, CDR1 is SGDLS and CDR2 YYNGEE. Trimming at V came to 4 bases and at J to 9 bases, leaving 20 bases not matched to a gene. CDR3 loop: CASSSRQGATSGRRTEQFF. The CDR3 nucleotides read TGTGCCAGCAGCTCACGACAGGGGGCGACTAGCGGGAGAAGGACTGAGCAGTTCTTC.